This T cell receptor beta chain is drawn from a study of cytomegalovirus exposure and HLA in healthy donors (dated 2017 in TCRdb). Concerning the study at large: An earlier analysis of several hundred of the donors reported approximately 290 Gb of sequence data and more than 90 million unique TCR beta sequences from approximately 180 million T cells. Using immunosequencing, the study profiled T cell repertoires from around 680 subjects and related those repertoires to cytomegalovirus serostatus. Donor age, sex, ethnicity and CMV serostatus were compiled together with the repertoire data. To decide whether each TCR beta V gene segment behaved as functional or pseudogenic, an earlier analysis of approximately 600 of the donors relied on high-throughput TCR beta sequencing. Among the approximately 420 genotyped donors, around 81% belonged to the genetic ancestry cluster associated with self-reported Caucasian donors. The aim of the study was to test whether cataloging public T cell receptors could identify signatures of past pathogen exposure. Rather than using new phenotypic data, the later analysis identified candidate immune exposures from TCR beta sequences and from how often those sequences occurred across donors. On average, around 240,000 unique TCR beta nucleotide sequences were sequenced per donor among about 400 genotyped donors of the cohort, with 15% to 20% of those sequences being non-productive. The number of typed donors differed by locus: about 620-640 for A, B, C, DRB1 and DQB1; approximately 540 for DQA1; 606 for DPA1; and approximately 450 for DPB1. A later analysis re-examined previously published TCR beta repertoires from around 670 donors and added high-resolution HLA genotyping to investigate patterns of TCR occurrence. A later genetic analysis used genome-wide SNP genotypes for about 60% of the roughly 700 donors, treating that subset as a discovery cohort. A separate validation cohort of approximately 130 different subjects was used in addition to the 666-subject first cohort. Every repertoire in the discovery cohort had been generated on one and the same sequencing platform. An early release covering 550 to 650 HLA-typed donors comprised around 300 gigabases of sequencing data and around 86 million unique TCR sequences. Five DR-DQ haplotypes were handled as single units for association and clustering because linkage in the cohort was strong. HLA typing covered class I and class II loci at four-digit resolution. To predict cytomegalovirus infection status, the study combined high-throughput TCR immunosequencing, statistical association of individual TCRs with disease status, and machine learning. Study-level results and caveats: A later genetic analysis associated a missense DCLRE1C variant with V-gene and J-gene trimming of TCR beta chains, and an independent cohort replicated the association. Linkage disequilibrium might explain the correlated functional status among segregating V segments, but an unknown experimental factor could not be ruled out. In vitro tests confirmed that a few of the cytomegalovirus-associated TCR beta chains recognize cytomegalovirus antigens. Fewer than 20 rarely observed V segments, including chromosome 9 orphons, were excluded from the earlier analysis of several hundred of the donors because counts were too low. The study listed approximately 160 TCR beta chains as associated with cytomegalovirus. A later analysis found that TCR association rates varied across HLA loci, with DRB1 alleles showing the most associated TCRs and HLA-C alleles the fewest. When HLA alleles, especially DR and DQ, strongly co-occurred, TCR associations were difficult to assign to individual alleles. In a later analysis, 16,951 TCR beta sequences were associated with specific HLA alleles at a false discovery rate of 0.05. A later analysis found that most CMV-associated TCR beta chains appeared HLA-restricted, with HLA associations seemingly driven largely by CMV exposure. The authors suggested that the approach could potentially be extended to other disease states and immunological phenotypes. A cluster of highly shared sequence variants was judged likely to be a technical artifact of the sequencing pipeline. Most TCR sequences were seen in very few donors, while some public TCRs were found in many individuals. In a later analysis, HLA-associated TCR beta chains were found to be more clonally expanded and to have lower generation probabilities than equally common non-associated chains. In a later analysis, several top co-occurrence clusters were reported to appear linked to parvovirus B19, influenza, CMV and Epstein-Barr virus. Because some donors lacked HLA typing at each locus, the association tests relied only on the typed subset. According to a later genetic analysis, donors in an Asian-associated ancestry cluster had fewer N-insertions in productive TCRs than the roughly 660-donor mean. A further reported finding was that TCR beta sequences accurately predicted the HLA-A and HLA-B alleles for most subjects in the first cohort. In an earlier analysis of more than 450 of the donors, most TCR beta V segments were observed in productive rearrangements about 87% or about 30% of the time, broadly matching IMGT annotations. The 87-base-pair reads could not distinguish some IMGT-functional V segments, including TRBV6-2 and TRBV6-3, so those segments were excluded. Only TCR beta chains were sequenced in this cohort, and the absence of alpha or paired-chain data limited detectable features. CMV serostatus was the only immune exposure information available for the cohort. The classifier was reported to diagnose cytomegalovirus status with high specificity and sensitivity in both the original cohort and the validation cohort. Presence/absence analyses assumed roughly uniform sequencing depth across donors, an assumption that may not hold.

Library creation used the immunoSEQ multiplex PCR assay. For the multiplex PCR, a mixture combining 60 forward primers for TCR Vbeta segments and 13 reverse primers for TCR Jbeta segments was used. The CDR3 region of rearranged TCR beta genes was amplified from genomic DNA with a multiplex PCR assay. The amplified TCR beta libraries were sequenced on the Illumina HiSeq System as 87-base-pair reads. On the study's bioinformatics: A later analysis tallied 75 million to 95 million unique TCR beta chains across the 666 repertoires, and approximately 11 million of those chains were shared by two or more donors. A nearest-neighbor algorithm error-corrected the raw reads and collapsed the reads into unique sequences, merging closely related sequences to remove PCR and sequencing errors. Alignment of CDR3 sequences to IMGT reference sequences was used to assign V, D and J gene segments. For a sequence to be retained, a match of at least six nucleotides was required to both a V gene segment and a J gene segment. A rearrangement counted as productive if the CDR3 had no stop codons and remained in frame with V and J, and every other rearrangement counted as non-productive. CDR3 was defined according to IMGT convention as the region running from the second conserved V-encoded cysteine to the conserved J-encoded phenylalanine. The earlier analysis of about 620 of the donors excluded sequences that lacked an unambiguous match to a single V gene segment. An earlier analysis of about 600 of the donors called V segments functional above 56.7% productive rearrangements and segregating when the between-donor standard deviation exceeded 5%. A statistical classification framework was built to diagnose cytomegalovirus status from the catalog of TCR beta chain sequences. A later analysis assigned V and J genes by comparing TCR nucleotide sequences with IMGT/GENE-DB human TR gene sequences. Using the TCRdist pipeline, a later analysis assigned CDR3 sequences along with most-parsimonious VDJ recombination scenarios. In a later analysis, every TCR beta chain was defined by the combination of its CDR3 amino acid sequence and its V-gene family, and reads without a unique V-gene family were dropped. To address suspected cross-contamination and a sequencing artifact, a later analysis removed 592 highly shared, low-generation-probability nucleotide sequences. In a later analysis, a clonal expansion index for each public chain was calculated from normalized within-repertoire ranks of inferred template counts. In a later analysis, generation probabilities were computed using a VDJ recombination model fitted to out-of-frame rearrangements, and the results were checked against IGoR. In a later analysis, hypergeometric tests were used to score TCR-TCR, TCR-HLA and TCR-CMV co-occurrence, with a repertoire-size bias correction applied to TCR pairs. To estimate false discovery rates, a later analysis permuted the HLA or CMV assignments 20 times. In a later analysis, co-occurring TCRs were grouped with DBSCAN, and TCRdist sequence similarity was added when clustering was performed within HLA-allele-positive subsets. Repertoires with fewer than 30,000 or more than 120,000 public chains were left out of co-occurrence clustering, as were roughly five repertoires with anomalous nucleotide sharing. TCRdb took this table from immuneACCESS and kept in-frame rearrangements with V and J called. Such tables lack part of the clones; where checked against another copy, unresolved V genes explain under half of the gap, and the rest is unexplained. The D gene and trimming were derived from the DNA, and the V and J assignments and clone size from that table. This sample's clone table shows 90,000 to 130,000 clones. Of the sample, around 7% falls within the top ten clones.

In total, approximately 700 healthy bone marrow donors made up the cohort. Cohort members were all nominally healthy when sampled, although unrecorded immune exposures were likely present. The donor tested CMV seropositive and was one of the 289 seropositive cohort members. Every donor gave a peripheral blood sample, and the peripheral blood mononuclear cells from that sample were used for TCR beta sequencing. The Qiagen DNeasy Blood Extraction Kit was used to extract genomic DNA from the blood cell samples. In the case of this clone: Its recognized antigen is unknown.

V is trimmed back by 5 bases and J by 2 bases, and the junction contains 9 bases that no gene match accounts for. The germline V gene sets CDR1 to SGHDN and CDR2 to FVKESK. Its CDR3 holds 16 amino acids, cysteine through phenylalanine. CDR3 DNA only is kept here, 48 bases in frame from base 1. The sequence came from a man aged 35 to 55 in good health and CMV-seropositive. The chain joins TRBV14 to TRBJ2-5; 9 bases in the middle match TRBD1. Sequenced input: PBMCs. The CDR3 has the sequence CASSSLQGARQETQYF. The DNA sequence is given as TGTGCCAGCAGCAGTTTACAGGGGGCAAGGCAAGAGACCCAGTACTTC.